The clone carrying this T cell receptor (beta chain) occurred many times. Its specificity is unknown. The 5'RACE template-switching step produced TCR cDNA and added a universal primer site and UMIs. MiXCR was run by TCRdb on the 5' RACE reads, yielding one entry per CDR3 protein. The repertoire includes some 350,000 distinct CDR3 sequences, 11% of them detected once, and 18% sits in the top ten. This entry is derived from a study of T cells after yellow fever vaccination. Study information: Some fractions had low cell numbers, and these were prepared with SMART-Seq v4 Ultra Low Input. General study findings and limits: The CD4 compartment and the CD8 compartment contained a small share of clonotypes in common. There was a possibility that FACS-sorted repertoires contained abundant clonotypes contaminating from the bulk population.

The CDR3 has 13 amino acids. The germline CDR1 and CDR2 sequences are DFQATT and SNEGSKA (reference sequence). Losses at the gene ends were 6 bases for V and 7 bases for J; bases not matched to a gene: 7. The sequence derives from a man aged 18 to 35 who received the YFV17D yellow fever vaccine. The source was PBMCs, collected on the day of the first yellow fever vaccination. V and J are TRBV20-1 and TRBJ1-5; 9 bases line up with TRBD1. The CDR3 nucleotides read TGCAGTGCCCGGACAGGGGAGGGCCAGCCCCAGCATTTT. Translating it yields CSARTGEGQPQHF.